A selection of T cell receptor beta chains follows, all from one sample in a study of blood T cell repertoires in COVID-19. The repertoire was sequenced with immunoSEQ multiplex PCR; TCRdb's copy has only in-frame clones and lacks some. Among 180,000 or so clones listed, roughly four fifths were seen once. What was sequenced was PBMCs or T cells enriched from blood (not recorded which). The receptors were gathered from a man aged 50-59 years who had recovered from COVID-19. The CDR3 runs from the conserved cysteine through the conserved F or W. A D gene is named only where the DNA matches it firmly. Clone size, where shown, is once, few, many, or a class for clones that have expanded.

.	TRBV5-1	TRBD1	TRBJ1-4	CASSSSDRGGSNEKLFF	TGCGCCAGCAGCTCGTCGGACAGGGGAGGATCTAATGAAAAACTGTTTTTT
.	TRBV6-5	.	TRBJ2-5	CASSYRGITQETQYF	TGTGCCAGCAGTTACCGGGGGATTACACAAGAGACCCAGTACTTC
.	TRBV19	TRBD2	TRBJ2-3	CASSLKREGRGTDTQYF	TGTGCCAGTAGTCTAAAGCGGGAGGGCCGGGGCACAGATACGCAGTATTTT
.	TRBV28	.	TRBJ1-2	CATDSGGPYGYTF	TGTGCCACCGACTCGGGGGGTCCCTATGGCTACACCTTC
.	TRBV28	.	TRBJ2-7	CASAESGGIYEQYF	TGTGCCAGCGCAGAGAGCGGAGGGATTTACGAGCAGTACTTC
.	TRBV5-1	.	TRBJ1-4	CASSPRGGDEKLFF	TGCGCCAGCAGCCCCCGAGGGGGAGATGAAAAACTGTTTTTT
.	TRBV3-1/TRBV3-2	.	TRBJ2-3	CASSPTLSTDTQYF	TGTGCCAGCAGCCCGACTCTATCCACAGATACGCAGTATTTT
large	TRBV5-4	.	TRBJ2-1	CASLIAPQGDEQFF	TGTGCCAGCCTCATAGCTCCCCAGGGCGATGAGCAGTTCTTC
.	TRBV11-2	.	TRBJ2-7	CASSLHATNEQYF	TGTGCCAGCAGCTTACATGCTACCAACGAGCAGTACTTC
.	TRBV18	.	TRBJ1-1	CASSQKQGYREAFF	TGTGCCAGCTCACAAAAACAGGGATACCGTGAAGCTTTCTTT
.	TRBV7-9	.	TRBJ2-2	CASSLGGANTGELFF	TGTGCCAGCAGCTTGGGGGGAGCGAACACCGGGGAGCTGTTTTTT
.	TRBV5-4	TRBD1	TRBJ1-2	CASSDGQDTYGYTF	TGTGCCAGCAGCGACGGACAGGACACGTATGGCTACACCTTC
.	TRBV28	.	TRBJ2-2	CASRRLRNTGELFF	TGTGCCAGCAGGAGGCTCCGTAACACCGGGGAGCTGTTTTTT
few	TRBV7-8	TRBD1	TRBJ2-7	CASSPTGAGYEQYF	TGTGCCAGCAGCCCGACAGGGGCTGGTTACGAGCAGTACTTC
.	TRBV5-4	TRBD2	TRBJ2-1	CASSLDLAGVGEQFF	TGTGCCAGCAGCTTGGATCTAGCGGGAGTAGGGGAGCAGTTCTTC
.	TRBV10-3	TRBD2	TRBJ2-7	CAITSGLAGEQYF	TGTGCCATCACCTCGGGACTAGCGGGAGAGCAGTACTTC
.	TRBV7-2	.	TRBJ2-1	CASSLAQGSQQFF	TGTGCCAGCAGCTTAGCACAGGGTTCTCAGCAGTTCTTC
once	TRBV10-3	TRBD2	TRBJ2-1	CAISASRGGGSEQFF	TGTGCCATCAGTGCCTCTAGGGGCGGGGGGAGTGAGCAGTTCTTC
.	TRBV3-1/TRBV3-2	.	TRBJ2-7	CASSLHSREQYF	TGTGCCAGCAGCCTCCACTCGCGGGAGCAGTACTTC
.	TRBV30	TRBD1	TRBJ2-6	CAWRKGQARSGANVLTF	TGTGCCTGGAGGAAGGGACAGGCAAGGTCTGGGGCCAACGTCCTGACTTTC
.	TRBV19	TRBD2	TRBJ2-1	CASTGTSGIISHNEQFF	TGTGCCAGTACCGGGACTAGCGGGATCATTTCCCACAATGAGCAGTTCTTC
.	TRBV6-5	.	TRBJ1-5	CASSYTNQPGPQHF	TGTGCCAGCAGTTACACGAACCAACCGGGGCCCCAGCATTTT
.	TRBV5-4	TRBD2	TRBJ2-7	CASSTGLDTYEQYF	TGTGCCAGCAGCACAGGACTAGACACCTACGAGCAGTACTTC
.	TRBV28	.	TRBJ2-7	CASSPGQNLYEQYF	TGTGCCAGCAGTCCCGGACAGAACCTCTACGAGCAGTACTTC
.	TRBV4-2	TRBD2	TRBJ2-1	CASSPPRGGGEQFF	TGTGCCAGCAGCCCCCCCCGGGGCGGGGGTGAGCAGTTCTTC
.	TRBV5-4	TRBD1	TRBJ2-3	CASPGQGTDTQYF	TGTGCCAGCCCGGGACAGGGCACAGATACGCAGTATTTT
.	TRBV6-1	.	TRBJ1-3	CASSDVDSGNTIYF	TGTGCCAGCAGTGATGTGGACAGTGGAAACACCATATATTTT
.	TRBV6-2/TRBV6-3	.	TRBJ1-1	CASSYSRRWNTEAFF	TGTGCCAGCAGTTACTCGAGGCGGTGGAACACTGAAGCTTTCTTT
.	TRBV19	TRBD2	TRBJ2-3	CASSIVAGAGADTQYF	TGTGCCAGTAGTATCGTAGCGGGAGCGGGCGCAGATACGCAGTATTTT
.	TRBV11-2	TRBD2	TRBJ2-3	CASSSTSGRGSDTQYF	TGTGCCAGCAGCTCGACTAGCGGGAGAGGCTCAGATACGCAGTATTTT
.	TRBV3-1/TRBV3-2	TRBD1	TRBJ1-6	CASSQGGGTGAPNSPLHF	TGTGCCAGCAGCCAAGGAGGGGGGACAGGGGCCCCTAATTCACCCCTCCACTTT
.	TRBV5-4	TRBD1	TRBJ2-7	CASSAQTGDYEQYF	TGTGCCAGCAGTGCCCAGACAGGGGACTACGAGCAGTACTTC
.	TRBV24-1	TRBD2	TRBJ2-1	CATSEGTSSEQFF	TGTGCCACCAGTGAAGGGACTAGCAGTGAGCAGTTCTTC
.	TRBV19	.	TRBJ1-3	CASRPRGSGNTIYF	TGTGCCAGTAGACCCCGGGGCTCTGGAAACACCATATATTTT
.	TRBV7-2	TRBD2	TRBJ2-7	CASSPSGLAGVSEQYF	TGTGCCAGCAGCCCTTCGGGACTAGCGGGAGTAAGCGAGCAGTACTTC
.	TRBV12-1	.	TRBJ1-2	CASSRDRANYGYTF	TGTGCCAGCAGCAGGGACAGGGCTAACTATGGCTACACCTTC
.	TRBV29-1	.	TRBJ2-7	CSVDWQDEQYF	TGCAGCGTTGACTGGCAGGACGAGCAGTACTTC
.	TRBV30	.	TRBJ2-7	CAWSDGRGWSF	TGTGCCTGGAGTGATGGCAGAGGTTGGTCCTTC
.	TRBV5-5	TRBD1	TRBJ2-5	CASSFVEGARETQYF	TGTGCCAGCAGCTTCGTAGAGGGGGCTCGAGAGACCCAGTACTTC
.	TRBV18	TRBD1	TRBJ1-5	CASSPPNRGLDQPQHF	TGTGCCAGCTCACCACCGAACAGGGGGCTGGATCAGCCCCAGCATTTT
.	TRBV11-2	.	TRBJ2-5	CASSKGQGVGFQETQYF	TGTGCCAGCAGCAAGGGTCAGGGTGTTGGTTTCCAAGAGACCCAGTACTTC
.	TRBV29-1	TRBD2	TRBJ2-7	CSVGTSETYEQYF	TGCAGTGTGGGGACTAGCGAAACCTACGAGCAGTACTTC
.	TRBV7-9	.	TRBJ2-7	CASSFGRGYEQYF	TGTGCCAGCAGCTTTGGCAGGGGCTACGAGCAGTACTTC
.	TRBV25-1	.	TRBJ1-1	CASSPLGQNTEAFF	TGTGCCAGCAGTCCCTTGGGACAGAACACTGAAGCTTTCTTT
.	TRBV9	TRBD1	TRBJ2-5	CASSAGTGGQTQYF	TGTGCCAGCAGCGCAGGGACAGGAGGGCAGACCCAGTACTTC
few	TRBV28	TRBD1	TRBJ2-4	CASSSTGTGRNIQYF	TGTGCCAGCAGTTCGACCGGGACAGGGAGGAACATTCAGTACTTC
.	TRBV11-2	.	TRBJ2-7	CASSYDRLAYEQYF	TGTGCCAGCAGCTACGACAGGTTAGCCTACGAGCAGTACTTC
few	TRBV7-8	TRBD2	TRBJ2-7	CASSLRETSGFNEQYF	TGTGCCAGCAGCTTACGGGAGACTAGCGGGTTTAACGAGCAGTACTTC
.	TRBV6-5	.	TRBJ1-3	CASSSRPGGSGNTIYF	TGTGCCAGCAGTTCCCGTCCGGGGGGAAGCGGAAACACCATATATTTT
.	TRBV10-2	.	TRBJ2-5	CASSGGGGALETQYF	TGCGCCAGCAGTGGAGGAGGGGGGGCTTTAGAGACCCAGTACTTC
.	TRBV28	.	TRBJ2-7	CASSLLVGSRMLEQYF	TGTGCCAGCAGTTTATTGGTTGGGAGCCGGATGCTCGAGCAGTACTTC
.	TRBV5-4	.	TRBJ2-5	CASSPWSGPGGETQYF	TGTGCCAGCAGCCCCTGGTCAGGCCCCGGAGGGGAGACCCAGTACTTC
.	TRBV4-1	TRBD1	TRBJ2-2	CASSQVGQGERAGELFF	TGCGCCAGCAGCCAAGTCGGGCAGGGGGAAAGGGCCGGGGAGCTGTTTTTT
.	TRBV7-3	TRBD2	TRBJ2-5	CASSAGLAGPEETQYF	TGTGCCAGCAGCGCGGGACTAGCGGGACCCGAAGAGACCCAGTACTTC
.	TRBV25-1	.	TRBJ2-2	CASSDGFAGRNTGELFF	TGTGCCAGCAGTGACGGCTTCGCAGGTCGAAACACCGGGGAGCTGTTTTTT
.	TRBV7-2	TRBD1	TRBJ2-2	CASSPRIGQGDTGELFF	TGTGCCAGCAGCCCTAGGATAGGTCAGGGGGACACCGGGGAGCTGTTTTTT
.	TRBV7-2	TRBD2	TRBJ2-2	CASSSGLVSGELFF	TGTGCCAGCAGCTCCGGACTAGTCTCGGGGGAGCTGTTTTTT
.	TRBV5-6	TRBD1	TRBJ1-5	CASSWGQINQPQHF	TGTGCCAGCAGCTGGGGACAGATCAATCAGCCCCAGCATTTT
.	TRBV29-1	.	TRBJ1-3	CSVEGLTSGNTIYF	TGCAGCGTTGAAGGCCTAACCTCTGGAAACACCATATATTTT